The 2 T cell receptor beta chains listed next were all sequenced from one sample in a study of T-cell memory formation after mild COVID-19. TCRdb independently ran MiXCR on the 5' RACE reads; one entry per CDR3 protein. Of fewer than 400,000 distinct CDR3 sequences listed, 13% are singletons. The sample taken for sequencing was PBMCs or a T cell subset sorted from them (not recorded which). Receptors originate from a man younger than 35 who had mild COVID-19 (a few samples of this study predate the infection). Cell type and time point are not known.

This clonotype was picked up a small number of times. The chain has TRBV4-2 and TRBJ2-3; D might be TRBD2 (5 bases). The CDR3 consists of 15 residues. CDR1 LGHNA and CDR2 YNFKEQ come from the germline V gene. Trimming cost V 0 bases and J 6 bases, with 13 bases left between them. Here the CDR3 reads CASSQDPLAADTQYF. CDR3 nucleotides: TGTGCCAGCAGCCAAGATCCGCTAGCAGCGGATACGCAGTATTTT.

The V call is TRBV19, the J call TRBJ1-1; unclear D gene. The CDR3 is made up of 13 amino acids. Germline V gene sequence: CDR1 LNHDA, CDR2 SQIVND (reference sequence). The V gene lost 2 bases and the J gene lost 6 bases, with 10 bases spanning the gap. The CDR3 DNA sequence: TGTGCCAGTAGTATACGTCGGGGTTCTGAAGCTTTCTTT. This translates into CASSIRRGSEAFF.